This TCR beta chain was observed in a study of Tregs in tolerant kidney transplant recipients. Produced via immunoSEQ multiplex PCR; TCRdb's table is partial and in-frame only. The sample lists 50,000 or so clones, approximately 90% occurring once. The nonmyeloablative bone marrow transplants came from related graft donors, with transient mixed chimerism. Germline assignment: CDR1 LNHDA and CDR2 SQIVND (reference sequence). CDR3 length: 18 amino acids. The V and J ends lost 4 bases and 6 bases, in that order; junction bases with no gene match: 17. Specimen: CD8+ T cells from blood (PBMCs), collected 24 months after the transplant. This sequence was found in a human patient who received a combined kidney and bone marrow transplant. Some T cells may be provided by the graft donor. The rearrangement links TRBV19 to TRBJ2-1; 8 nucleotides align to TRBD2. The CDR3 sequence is CASSSPGTRGNLINEQFF. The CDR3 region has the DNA TGTGCCAGTAGTAGTCCCGGGACTAGGGGAAATCTTATCAATGAGCAGTTCTTC.